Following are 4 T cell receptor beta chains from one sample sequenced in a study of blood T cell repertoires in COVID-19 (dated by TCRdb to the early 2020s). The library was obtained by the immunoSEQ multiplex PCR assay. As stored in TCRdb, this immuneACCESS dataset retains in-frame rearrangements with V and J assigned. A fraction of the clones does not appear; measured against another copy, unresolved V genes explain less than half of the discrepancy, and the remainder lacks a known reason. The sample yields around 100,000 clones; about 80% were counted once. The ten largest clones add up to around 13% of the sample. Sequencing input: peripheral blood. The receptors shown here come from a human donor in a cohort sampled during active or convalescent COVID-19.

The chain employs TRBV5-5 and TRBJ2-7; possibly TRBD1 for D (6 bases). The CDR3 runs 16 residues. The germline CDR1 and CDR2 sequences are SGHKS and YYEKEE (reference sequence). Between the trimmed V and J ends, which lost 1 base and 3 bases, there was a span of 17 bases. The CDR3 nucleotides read TGTGCCAGCAGCTTGCTGGACAGCCCAATGTACTACGAGCAGTACTTC. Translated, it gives CASSLLDSPMYYEQYF. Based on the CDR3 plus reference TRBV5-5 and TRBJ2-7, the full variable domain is DAGVTQSPTHLIKTRGQQVTLRCSPISGHKSVSWYQQVLGQGPQFIFQYYEKEERGRGNFPDRFSARQFPNYSSELNVNALLLGDSALYLCASSLLDSPMYYEQYFGPGTRLTVT.

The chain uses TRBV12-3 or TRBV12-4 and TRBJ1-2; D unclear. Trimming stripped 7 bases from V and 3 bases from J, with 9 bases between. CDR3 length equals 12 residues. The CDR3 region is CASTLTHYGYTF. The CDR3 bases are TGTGCCAGCACCTTGACACACTATGGCTACACCTTC.

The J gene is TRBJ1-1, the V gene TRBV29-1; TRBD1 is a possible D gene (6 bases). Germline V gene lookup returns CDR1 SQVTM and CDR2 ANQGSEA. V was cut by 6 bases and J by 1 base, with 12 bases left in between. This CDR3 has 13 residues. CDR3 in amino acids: CSVQGQQNTEAFF. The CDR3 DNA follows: TGCAGCGTCCAAGGACAGCAGAACACTGAAGCTTTCTTT.

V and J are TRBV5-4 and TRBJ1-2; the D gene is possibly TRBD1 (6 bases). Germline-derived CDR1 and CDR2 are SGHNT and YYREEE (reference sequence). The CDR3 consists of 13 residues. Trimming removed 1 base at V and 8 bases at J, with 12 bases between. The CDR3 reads CASSLRGGSGYTF. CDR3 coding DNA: TGTGCCAGCAGCTTGAGGGGGGGCTCCGGCTACACCTTC.